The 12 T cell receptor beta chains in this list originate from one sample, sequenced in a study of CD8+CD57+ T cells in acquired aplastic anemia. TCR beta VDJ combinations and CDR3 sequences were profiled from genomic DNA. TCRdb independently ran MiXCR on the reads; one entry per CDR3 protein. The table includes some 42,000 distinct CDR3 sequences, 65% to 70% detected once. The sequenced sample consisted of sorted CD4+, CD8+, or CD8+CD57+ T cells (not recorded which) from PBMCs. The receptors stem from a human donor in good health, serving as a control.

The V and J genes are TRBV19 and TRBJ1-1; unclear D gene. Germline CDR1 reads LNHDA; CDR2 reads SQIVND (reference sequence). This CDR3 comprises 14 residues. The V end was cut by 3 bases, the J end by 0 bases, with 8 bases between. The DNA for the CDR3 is TGTGCCAGTAGTATCGGGCGGCTGAACACTGAAGCTTTCTTT. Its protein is CASSIGRLNTEAFF. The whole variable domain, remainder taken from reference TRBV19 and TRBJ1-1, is DGGITQSPKYLFRKEGQNVTLSCEQNLNHDAMYWYRQDPGQGLRLIYYSQIVNDFQKGDIAEGYSVSREKKESFPLTVTSAQKNPTAFYLCASSIGRLNTEAFFGQGTRLTVV.

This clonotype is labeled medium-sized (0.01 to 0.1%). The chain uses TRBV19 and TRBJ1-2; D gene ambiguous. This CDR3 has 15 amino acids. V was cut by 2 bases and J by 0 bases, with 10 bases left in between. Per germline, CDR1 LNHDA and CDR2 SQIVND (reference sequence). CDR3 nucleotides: TGTGCCAGTAGTATATCAGCAACCTCTAACTATGGCTACACCTTC. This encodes CASSISATSNYGYTF.

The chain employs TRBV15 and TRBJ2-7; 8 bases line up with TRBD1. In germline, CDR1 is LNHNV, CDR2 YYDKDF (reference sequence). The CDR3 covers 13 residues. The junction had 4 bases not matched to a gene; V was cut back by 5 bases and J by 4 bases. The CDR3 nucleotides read TGTGCCACCAGCCGACAGGGGTCTTACGAGCAGTACGTC. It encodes CATSRQGSYEQYV.

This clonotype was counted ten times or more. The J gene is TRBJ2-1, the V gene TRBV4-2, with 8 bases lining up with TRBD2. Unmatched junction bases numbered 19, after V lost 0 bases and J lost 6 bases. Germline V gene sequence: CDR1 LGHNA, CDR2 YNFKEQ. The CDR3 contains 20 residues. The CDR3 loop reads CASSQDSGVAGSYEGNEQFF. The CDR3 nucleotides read TGTGCCAGCAGCCAAGATTCCGGGGTAGCGGGGTCCTACGAGGGCAATGAGCAGTTCTTC.

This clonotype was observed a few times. The CDR3 region has the DNA TGTGCCAGCAGTCTCAATGCTGCGGAGTATGGCTACACCTTC. This encodes CASSLNAAEYGYTF. This rearrangement joins TRBV7-2 to TRBJ1-2; D not resolved. V dropped 6 bases and J dropped 5 bases, with 16 bases sitting between them. The CDR3 contains 14 residues. The germline V gene has CDR1 SGHTA and CDR2 FQGNSA.

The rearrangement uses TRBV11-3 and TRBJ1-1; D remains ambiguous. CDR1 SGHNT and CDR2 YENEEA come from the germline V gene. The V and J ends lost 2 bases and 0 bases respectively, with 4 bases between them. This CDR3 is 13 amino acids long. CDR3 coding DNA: TGTGCCAGCAGCTTATCCATGAACACTGAAGCTTTCTTT. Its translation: CASSLSMNTEAFF.

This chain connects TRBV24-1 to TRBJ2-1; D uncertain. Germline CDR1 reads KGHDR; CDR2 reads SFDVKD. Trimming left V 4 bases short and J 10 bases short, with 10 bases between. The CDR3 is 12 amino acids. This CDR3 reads CATSDPLKEQFF. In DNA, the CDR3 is TGTGCCACCAGTGACCCCTTGAAGGAGCAGTTCTTC.

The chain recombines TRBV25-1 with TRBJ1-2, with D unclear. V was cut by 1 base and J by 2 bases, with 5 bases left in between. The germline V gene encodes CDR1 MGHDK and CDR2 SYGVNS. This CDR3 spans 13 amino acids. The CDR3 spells CASSELVNYGYTF. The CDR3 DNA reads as TGTGCCAGCAGTGAATTGGTGAACTATGGCTACACCTTC.

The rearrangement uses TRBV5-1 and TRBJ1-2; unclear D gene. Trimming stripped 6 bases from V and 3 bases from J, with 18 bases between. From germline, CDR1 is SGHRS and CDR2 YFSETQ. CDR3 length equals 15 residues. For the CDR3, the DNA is TGCGCCAGCAATCCGGACTCCAGTGGGCACTATGGCTACACCTTC. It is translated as CASNPDSSGHYGYTF.

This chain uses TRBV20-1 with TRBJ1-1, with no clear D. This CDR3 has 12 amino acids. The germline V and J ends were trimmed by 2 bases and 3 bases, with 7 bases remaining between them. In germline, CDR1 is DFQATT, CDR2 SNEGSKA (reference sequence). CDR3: CSARQLDTEAFF. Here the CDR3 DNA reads TGCAGTGCTAGACAGCTGGACACTGAAGCTTTCTTT.

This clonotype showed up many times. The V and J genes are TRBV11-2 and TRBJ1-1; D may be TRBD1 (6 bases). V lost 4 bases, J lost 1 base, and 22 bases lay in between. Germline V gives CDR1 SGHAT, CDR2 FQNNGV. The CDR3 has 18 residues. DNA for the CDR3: TGTGCCAGCAGCTCCACCCCACTAGAGCCCAGGGGGAACACTGAAGCTTTCTTT. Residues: CASSSTPLEPRGNTEAFF.

CDR3 sequence (DNA): TGTGCCAGTAGTGAGACGGCCGGCGCAGCTTTCTTT. This sequence encodes CASSETAGAAFF. This chain links TRBV19 with TRBJ1-1, with D unclear. Trimming cost V 5 bases and J 10 bases, with 14 bases left between them. The CDR3 covers 12 residues. The V gene's germline CDR1 is LNHDA and CDR2 SQIVND (reference sequence).